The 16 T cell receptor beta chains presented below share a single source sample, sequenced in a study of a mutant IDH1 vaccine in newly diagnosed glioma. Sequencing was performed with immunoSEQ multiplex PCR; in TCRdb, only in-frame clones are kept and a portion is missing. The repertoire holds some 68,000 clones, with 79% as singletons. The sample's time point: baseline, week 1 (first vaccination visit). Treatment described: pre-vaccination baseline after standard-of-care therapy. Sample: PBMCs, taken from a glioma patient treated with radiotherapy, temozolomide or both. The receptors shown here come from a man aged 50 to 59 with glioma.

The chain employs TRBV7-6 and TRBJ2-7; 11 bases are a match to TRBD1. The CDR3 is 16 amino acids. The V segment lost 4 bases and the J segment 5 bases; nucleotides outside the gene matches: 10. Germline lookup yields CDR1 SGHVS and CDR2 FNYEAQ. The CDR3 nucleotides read TGTGCCAGCAGCTCTGGACAGGGGGCAAAGGGGGACGAGCAGTACTTC. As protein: CASSSGQGAKGDEQYF.

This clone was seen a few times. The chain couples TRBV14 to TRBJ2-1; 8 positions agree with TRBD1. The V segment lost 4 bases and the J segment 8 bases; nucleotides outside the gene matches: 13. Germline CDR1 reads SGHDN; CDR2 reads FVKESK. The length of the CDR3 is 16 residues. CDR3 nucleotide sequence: TGTGCCAGCAGCCTAAGAACGGGACAGGTGATCTATGAGCAGTTCTTC. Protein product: CASSLRTGQVIYEQFF.

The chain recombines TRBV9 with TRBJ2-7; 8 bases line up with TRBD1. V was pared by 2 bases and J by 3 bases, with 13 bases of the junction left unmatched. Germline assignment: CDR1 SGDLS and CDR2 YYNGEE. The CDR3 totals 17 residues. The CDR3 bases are TGTGCCAGCAGCGTGAGTACAGGGGGGACTGTTGACTACGAGCAGTACTTC. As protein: CASSVSTGGTVDYEQYF.

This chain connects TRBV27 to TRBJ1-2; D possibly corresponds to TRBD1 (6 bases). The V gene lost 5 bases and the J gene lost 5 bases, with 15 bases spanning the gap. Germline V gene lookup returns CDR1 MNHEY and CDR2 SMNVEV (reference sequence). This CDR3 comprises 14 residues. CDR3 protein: CASSLLGTTYGYTF. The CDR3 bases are TGTGCCAGCAGTCTTCTTGGGACAACTTATGGCTACACCTTC.

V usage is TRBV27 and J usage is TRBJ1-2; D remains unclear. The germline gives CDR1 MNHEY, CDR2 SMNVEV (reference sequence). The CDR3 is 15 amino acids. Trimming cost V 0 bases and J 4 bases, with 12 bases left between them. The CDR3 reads CASSLSGNLRYGYTF. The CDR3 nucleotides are TGTGCCAGCAGTTTATCAGGGAACCTTCGCTATGGCTACACCTTC.

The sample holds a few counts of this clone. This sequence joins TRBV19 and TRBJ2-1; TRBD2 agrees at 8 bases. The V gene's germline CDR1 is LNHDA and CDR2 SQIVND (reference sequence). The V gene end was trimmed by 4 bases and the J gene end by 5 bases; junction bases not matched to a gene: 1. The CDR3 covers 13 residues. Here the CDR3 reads CASSTTSDNEQFF. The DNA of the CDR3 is TGTGCCAGTAGTACGACTAGCGACAATGAGCAGTTCTTC.

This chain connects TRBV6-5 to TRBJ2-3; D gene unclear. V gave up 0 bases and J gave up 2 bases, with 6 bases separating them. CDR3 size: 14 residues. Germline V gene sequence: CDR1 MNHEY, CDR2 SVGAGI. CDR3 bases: TGTGCCAGCAGTTACTCCGCAGCCACAGATACGCAGTATTTT. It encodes CASSYSAATDTQYF.

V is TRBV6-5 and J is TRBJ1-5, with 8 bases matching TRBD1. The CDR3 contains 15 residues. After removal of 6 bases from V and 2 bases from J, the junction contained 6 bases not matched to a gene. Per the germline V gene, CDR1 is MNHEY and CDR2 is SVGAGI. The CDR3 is CASSPGGVGNQPQHF. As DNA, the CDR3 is TGTGCCAGCAGCCCAGGGGGCGTGGGCAATCAGCCCCAGCATTTT.

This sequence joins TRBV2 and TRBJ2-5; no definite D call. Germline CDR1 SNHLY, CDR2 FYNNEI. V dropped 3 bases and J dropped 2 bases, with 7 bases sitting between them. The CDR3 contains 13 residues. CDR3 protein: CASSDTPQETQYF. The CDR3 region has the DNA TGTGCCAGCAGTGATACACCACAAGAGACCCAGTACTTC. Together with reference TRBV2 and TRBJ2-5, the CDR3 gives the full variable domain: EPEVTQTPSHQVTQMGQEVILRCVPISNHLYFYWYRQILGQKVEFLVSFYNNEISEKSEIFDDQFSVERPDGSNFTLKIRSTKLEDSAMYFCASSDTPQETQYFGPGTRLLVL.

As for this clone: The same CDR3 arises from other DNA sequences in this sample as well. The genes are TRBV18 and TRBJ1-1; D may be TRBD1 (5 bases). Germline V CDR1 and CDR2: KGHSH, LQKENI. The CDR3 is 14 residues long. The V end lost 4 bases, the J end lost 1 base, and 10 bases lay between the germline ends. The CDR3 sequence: CASSLGVGNTEAFF. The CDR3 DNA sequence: TGTGCCAGCTCACTGGGGGTCGGGAACACTGAAGCTTTCTTT. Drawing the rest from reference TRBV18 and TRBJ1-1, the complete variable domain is NAGVMQNPRHLVRRRGQEARLRCSPMKGHSHVYWYRQLPEEGLKFMVYLQKENIIDESGMPKERFSAEFPKEGPSILRIQQVVRGDSAAYFCASSLGVGNTEAFFGQGTRLTVV.

The CDR3 sequence: CASSQEDRESYEQYF. DNA for the CDR3: TGTGCCAGCAGCCAAGAGGACAGGGAGTCCTACGAGCAGTACTTC. The chain joins TRBV4-2 to TRBJ2-7; 8 nucleotides line up with TRBD1. Germline V CDR1 and CDR2: LGHNA, YNFKEQ. V shed 0 bases and J 1 base; nucleotides not matched to a gene: 2. The CDR3 runs to 15 residues.

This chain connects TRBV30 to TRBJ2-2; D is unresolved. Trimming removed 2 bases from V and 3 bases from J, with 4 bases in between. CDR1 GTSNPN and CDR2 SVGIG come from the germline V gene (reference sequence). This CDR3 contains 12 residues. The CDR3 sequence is CAWSRDTGELFF. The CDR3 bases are TGTGCCTGGAGTAGAGACACCGGGGAGCTGTTTTTT.

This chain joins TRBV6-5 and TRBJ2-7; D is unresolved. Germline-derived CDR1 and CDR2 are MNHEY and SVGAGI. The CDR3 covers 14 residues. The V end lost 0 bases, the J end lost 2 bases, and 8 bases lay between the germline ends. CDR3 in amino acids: CASSYSRRAYEQYF. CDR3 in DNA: TGTGCCAGCAGTTACTCTCGAAGAGCCTACGAGCAGTACTTC.

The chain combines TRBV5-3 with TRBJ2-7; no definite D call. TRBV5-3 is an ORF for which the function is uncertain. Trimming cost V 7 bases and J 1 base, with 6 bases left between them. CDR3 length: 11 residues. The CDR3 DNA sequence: TGTGCCAGAGGGGTTTCCTACGAGCAGTACTTC. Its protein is CARGVSYEQYF.

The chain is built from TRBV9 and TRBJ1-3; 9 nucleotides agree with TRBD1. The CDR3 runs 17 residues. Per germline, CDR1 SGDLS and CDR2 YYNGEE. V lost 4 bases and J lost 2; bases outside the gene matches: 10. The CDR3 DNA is TGTGCCAGCAGCCCTGGGGGGACAGGGCGCGCTGGAAACACCATATATTTT. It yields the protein CASSPGGTGRAGNTIYF. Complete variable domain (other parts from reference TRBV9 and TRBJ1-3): DSGVTQTPKHLITATGQRVTLRCSPRSGDLSVYWYQQSLDQGLQFLIQYYNGEERAKGNILERFSAQQFPDLHSELNLSSLELGDSALYFCASSPGGTGRAGNTIYFGEGSWLTVV.

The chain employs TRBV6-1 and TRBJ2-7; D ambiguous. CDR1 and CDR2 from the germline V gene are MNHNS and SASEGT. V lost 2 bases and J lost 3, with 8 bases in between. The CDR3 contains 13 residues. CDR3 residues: CASSEPGSYEQYF. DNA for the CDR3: TGTGCCAGCAGTGAACCGGGCAGCTACGAGCAGTACTTC.